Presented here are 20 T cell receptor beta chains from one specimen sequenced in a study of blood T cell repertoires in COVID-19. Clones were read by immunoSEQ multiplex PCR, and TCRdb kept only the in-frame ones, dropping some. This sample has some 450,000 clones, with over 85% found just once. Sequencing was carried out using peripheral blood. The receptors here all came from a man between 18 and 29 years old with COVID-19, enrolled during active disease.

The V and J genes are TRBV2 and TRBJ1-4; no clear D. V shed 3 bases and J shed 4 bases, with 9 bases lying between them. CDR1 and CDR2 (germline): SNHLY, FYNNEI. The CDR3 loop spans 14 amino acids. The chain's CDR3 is CASSEREINEKLFF. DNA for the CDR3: TGTGCCAGCAGTGAGAGGGAGATTAATGAAAAACTGTTTTTT.

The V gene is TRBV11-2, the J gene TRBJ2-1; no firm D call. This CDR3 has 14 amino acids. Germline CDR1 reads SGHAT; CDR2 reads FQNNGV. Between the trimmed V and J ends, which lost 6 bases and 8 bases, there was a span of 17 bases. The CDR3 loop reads CASSQSLYSDEQFF. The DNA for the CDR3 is TGTGCCAGCAGTCAAAGCCTCTATTCGGATGAGCAGTTCTTC. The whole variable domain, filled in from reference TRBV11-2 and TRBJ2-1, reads EAGVAQSPRYKIIEKRQSVAFWCNPISGHATLYWYQQILGQGPKLLIQFQNNGVVDDSQLPKDRFSAERLKGVDSTLKIQPAKLEDSAVYLCASSQSLYSDEQFFGPGTRLTVL.

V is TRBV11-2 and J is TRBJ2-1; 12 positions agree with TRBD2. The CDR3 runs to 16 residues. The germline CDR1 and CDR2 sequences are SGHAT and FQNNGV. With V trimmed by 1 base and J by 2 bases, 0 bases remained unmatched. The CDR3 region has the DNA TGTGCCAGCAGCTTAGGACTAGCGGGGGCCTACAATGAGCAGTTCTTC. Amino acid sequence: CASSLGLAGAYNEQFF.

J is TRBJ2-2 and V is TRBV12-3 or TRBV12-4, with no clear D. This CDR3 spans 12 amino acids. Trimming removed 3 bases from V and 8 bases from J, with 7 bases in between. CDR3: CASSFVSGELFF. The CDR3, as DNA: TGTGCCAGCAGTTTTGTGTCTGGGGAGCTGTTTTTT.

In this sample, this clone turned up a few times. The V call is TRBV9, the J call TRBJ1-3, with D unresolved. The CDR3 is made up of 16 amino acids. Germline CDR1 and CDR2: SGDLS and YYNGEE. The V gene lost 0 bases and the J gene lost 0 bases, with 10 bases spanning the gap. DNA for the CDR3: TGTGCCAGCAGCGTAGCTACGAGGGACTCTGGAAACACCATATATTTT. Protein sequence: CASSVATRDSGNTIYF.

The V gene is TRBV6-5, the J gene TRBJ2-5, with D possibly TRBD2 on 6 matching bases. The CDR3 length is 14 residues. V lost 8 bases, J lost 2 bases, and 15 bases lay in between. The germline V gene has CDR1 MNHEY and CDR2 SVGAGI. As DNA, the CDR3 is TGTGCCAGCGCGGGGCAGCGCACACAAGAGACCCAGTACTTC. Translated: CASAGQRTQETQYF.

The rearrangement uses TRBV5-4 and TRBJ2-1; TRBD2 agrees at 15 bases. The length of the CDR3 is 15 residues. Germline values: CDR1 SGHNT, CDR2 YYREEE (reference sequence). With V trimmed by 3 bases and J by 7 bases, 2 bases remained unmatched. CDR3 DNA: TGTGCCAGCAGCTCCGGGACTAGCGGGAGGAATGAGCAGTTCTTC. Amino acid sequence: CASSSGTSGRNEQFF.

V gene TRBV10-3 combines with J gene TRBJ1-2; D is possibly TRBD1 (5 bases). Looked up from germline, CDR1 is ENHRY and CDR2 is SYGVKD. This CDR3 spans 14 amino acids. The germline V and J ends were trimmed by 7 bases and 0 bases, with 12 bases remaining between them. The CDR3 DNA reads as TGTGCCATCAAGGGGCAGTCAGCTAACTATGGCTACACCTTC. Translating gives CAIKGQSANYGYTF.

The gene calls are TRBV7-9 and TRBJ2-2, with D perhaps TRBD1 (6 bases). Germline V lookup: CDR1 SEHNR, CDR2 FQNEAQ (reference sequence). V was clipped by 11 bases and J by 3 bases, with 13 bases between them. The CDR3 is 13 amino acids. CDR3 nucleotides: TGTGCCCTCGGACCAGGGGACACCGGGGAGCTGTTTTTT. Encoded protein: CALGPGDTGELFF. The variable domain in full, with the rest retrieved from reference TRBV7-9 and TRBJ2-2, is DTGVSQNPRHKITKRGQNVTFRCDPISEHNRLYWYRQTLGQGPEFLTYFQNEAQLEKSRLLSDRFSAERPKGSFSTLEIQRTEQGDSAMYLCALGPGDTGELFFGEGSRLTVL.

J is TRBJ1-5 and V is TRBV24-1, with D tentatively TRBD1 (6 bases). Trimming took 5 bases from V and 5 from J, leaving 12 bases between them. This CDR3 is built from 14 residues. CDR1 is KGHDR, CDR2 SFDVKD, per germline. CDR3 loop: CATSGEGVHQPQHF. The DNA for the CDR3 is TGTGCCACCAGTGGTGAGGGGGTCCATCAGCCCCAGCATTTT.

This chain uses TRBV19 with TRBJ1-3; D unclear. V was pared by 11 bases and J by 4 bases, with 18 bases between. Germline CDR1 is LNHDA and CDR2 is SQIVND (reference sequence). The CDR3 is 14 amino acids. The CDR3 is CASAGLPRGNTIYF. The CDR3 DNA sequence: TGTGCCTCCGCGGGTCTACCTCGGGGAAACACCATATATTTT.

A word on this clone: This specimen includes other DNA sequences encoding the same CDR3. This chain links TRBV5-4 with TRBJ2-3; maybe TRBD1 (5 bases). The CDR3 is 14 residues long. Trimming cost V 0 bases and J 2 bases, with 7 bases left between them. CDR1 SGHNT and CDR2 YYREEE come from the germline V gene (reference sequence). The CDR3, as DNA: TGTGCCAGCAGCTTGGGACAGCTCACAGATACGCAGTATTTT. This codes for CASSLGQLTDTQYF.

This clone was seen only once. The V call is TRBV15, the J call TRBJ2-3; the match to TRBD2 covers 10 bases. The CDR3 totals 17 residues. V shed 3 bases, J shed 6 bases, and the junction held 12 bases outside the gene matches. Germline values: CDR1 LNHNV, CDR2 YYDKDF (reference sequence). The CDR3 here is CATSSRLSGRVGDTQYF. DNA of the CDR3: TGTGCCACCAGCAGTAGACTAAGCGGGAGGGTCGGGGATACGCAGTATTTT. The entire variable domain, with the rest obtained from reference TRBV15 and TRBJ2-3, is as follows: DAMVIQNPRYQVTQFGKPVTLSCSQTLNHNVMYWYQQKSSQAPKLLFHYYDKDFNNEADTPDNFQSRRPNTSFCFLDIRSPGLGDTAMYLCATSSRLSGRVGDTQYFGPGTRLTVL.

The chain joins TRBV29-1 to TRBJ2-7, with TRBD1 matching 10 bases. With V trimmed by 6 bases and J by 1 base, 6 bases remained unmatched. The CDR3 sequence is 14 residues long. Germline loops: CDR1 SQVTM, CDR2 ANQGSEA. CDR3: CSVGGTGVSYEQYF. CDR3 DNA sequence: TGCAGCGTGGGAGGGACAGGGGTTTCCTACGAGCAGTACTTC.

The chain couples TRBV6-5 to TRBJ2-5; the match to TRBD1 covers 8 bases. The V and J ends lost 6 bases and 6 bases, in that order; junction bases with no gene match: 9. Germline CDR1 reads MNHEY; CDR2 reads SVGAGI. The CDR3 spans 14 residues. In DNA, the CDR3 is TGTGCCAGCAGCCACCAGGACAGGGCAAAGACCCAGTACTTC. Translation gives CASSHQDRAKTQYF.

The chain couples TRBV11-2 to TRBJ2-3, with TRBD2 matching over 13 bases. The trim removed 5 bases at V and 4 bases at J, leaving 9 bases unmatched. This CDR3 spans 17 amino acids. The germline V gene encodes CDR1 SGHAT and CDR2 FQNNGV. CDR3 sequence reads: CASSTGTGLAGADTQYF. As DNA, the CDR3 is TGTGCCAGCAGCACCGGGACCGGACTAGCGGGAGCAGATACGCAGTATTTT.

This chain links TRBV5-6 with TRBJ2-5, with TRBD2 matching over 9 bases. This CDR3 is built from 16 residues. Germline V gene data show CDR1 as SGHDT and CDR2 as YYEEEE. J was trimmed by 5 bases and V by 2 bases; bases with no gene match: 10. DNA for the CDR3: TGTGCCAGCAGCTTTTTGGCGCGGGAGGGCCGGGAGACCCAGTACTTC. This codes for CASSFLAREGRETQYF.

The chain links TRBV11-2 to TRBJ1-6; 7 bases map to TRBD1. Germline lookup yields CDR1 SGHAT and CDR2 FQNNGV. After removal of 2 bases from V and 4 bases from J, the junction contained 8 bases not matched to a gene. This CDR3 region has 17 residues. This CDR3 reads CASSLYKGQAYNSPLHF. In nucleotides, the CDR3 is TGTGCCAGCAGCTTATATAAAGGACAGGCTTATAATTCACCCCTCCACTTT. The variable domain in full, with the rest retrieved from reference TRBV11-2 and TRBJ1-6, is EAGVAQSPRYKIIEKRQSVAFWCNPISGHATLYWYQQILGQGPKLLIQFQNNGVVDDSQLPKDRFSAERLKGVDSTLKIQPAKLEDSAVYLCASSLYKGQAYNSPLHFGNGTRLTVT.

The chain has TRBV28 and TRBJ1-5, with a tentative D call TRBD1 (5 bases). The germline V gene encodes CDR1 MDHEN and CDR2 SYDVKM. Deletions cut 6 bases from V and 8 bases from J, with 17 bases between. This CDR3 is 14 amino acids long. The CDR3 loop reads CASSLTGLREPQHF. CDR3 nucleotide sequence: TGTGCCAGCAGCCTTACAGGTCTCAGGGAGCCCCAGCATTTT.

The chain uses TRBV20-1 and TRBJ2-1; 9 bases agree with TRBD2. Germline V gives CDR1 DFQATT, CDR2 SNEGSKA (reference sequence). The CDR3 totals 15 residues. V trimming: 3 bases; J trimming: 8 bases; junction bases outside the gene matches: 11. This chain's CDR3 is CSASSRLAGRDEQFF. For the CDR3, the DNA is TGCAGTGCTAGTTCAAGGCTAGCGGGAAGGGATGAGCAGTTCTTC.